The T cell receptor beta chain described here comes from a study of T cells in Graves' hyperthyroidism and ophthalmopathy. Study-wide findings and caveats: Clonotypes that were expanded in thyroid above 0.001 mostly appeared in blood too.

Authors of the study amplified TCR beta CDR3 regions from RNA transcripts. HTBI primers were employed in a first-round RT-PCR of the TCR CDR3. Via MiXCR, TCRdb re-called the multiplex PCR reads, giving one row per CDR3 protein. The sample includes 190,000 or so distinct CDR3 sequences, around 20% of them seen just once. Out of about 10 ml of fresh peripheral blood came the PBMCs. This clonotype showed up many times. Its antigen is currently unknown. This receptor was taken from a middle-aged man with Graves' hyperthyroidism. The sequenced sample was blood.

Written as DNA, the CDR3 is TGTGCCAGCAGCGTTTCAGGGTTTGAATACGAGCAGTACTTC. Amino acids: CASSVSGFEYEQYF. The chain recombines TRBV9 with TRBJ2-7; D is perhaps TRBD1 (5 bases). The germline V gene has CDR1 SGDLS and CDR2 YYNGEE. V lost 2 bases and J lost 4, with 13 bases in between. The CDR3 totals 14 residues.